This TCR beta chain appears in the sequencing data of a study of T cell responses to AZD1222 COVID-19 vaccine. Germline-derived CDR1 and CDR2 are SGDLS and YYNGEE. Trimming cost V 0 bases and J 3 bases; bases outside gene matches: 3. The CDR3 is made up of 15 amino acids. Some clones are missing from TCRdb's copy, which holds only in-frame ones; the method was immunoSEQ multiplex PCR. The sample gives 150,000 or so clones, roughly nine tenths of which show up once; approximately 3.9% is in the top ten. A note on this clone: Its target is not known.

Study-wide results and limits: Breadth and depth of Spike-specific TCRs rose after two AZD1222 doses. Among those given AZD1222, only five or six were seropositive at baseline. Of spike-specific TCRs, nearly half reportedly target regions left unmutated in variants. In a largely white British group with more females than males, clonal diversity was possibly underestimated.

This rearrangement joins TRBV9 to TRBJ2-3; 8 nucleotides line up with TRBD2. The receptor's source is an adult who received the AZD1222 COVID-19 vaccine. This specimen consisted of peripheral blood, obtained 28 days after the second AZD1222 dose. CDR3 bases: TGTGCCAGCAGCGTAGTCGGGGGGGCAACAGATACGCAGTATTTT. Amino acid sequence: CASSVVGGATDTQYF. Drawing the rest from reference TRBV9 and TRBJ2-3, the complete variable domain is DSGVTQTPKHLITATGQRVTLRCSPRSGDLSVYWYQQSLDQGLQFLIQYYNGEERAKGNILERFSAQQFPDLHSELNLSSLELGDSALYFCASSVVGGATDTQYFGPGTRLTVL.